This TCR beta chain was found in a study of blood T cells in healthy people across ages. Investigators took about 9.1 milliliters of peripheral blood from every donor. Combining a sample-barcoded 5' primer with a J-beta primer mix, a second PCR ran for about 6 to 12 cycles. TCRdb itself ran the 5' RACE reads through MiXCR, one entry per CDR3 protein. The repertoire holds fewer than 2,000,000 distinct CDR3 sequences, about 35% seen once, with roughly 12% in the top ten. This clonotype was counted many times. Its specificity is unknown. Points from the study as a whole: Conclusively comparing naive with antigen-experienced cells was impossible with unsorted PBMCs. Per million T cells, TCR beta diversity dropped roughly linearly as age increased.

V lost 1 base to trimming and J lost 6 bases, with 9 bases between them. The length of the CDR3 is 13 residues. Germline V gene sequence: CDR1 SGHAT, CDR2 FQNNGV. The sequence was collected from a woman between 25 and 40 years old in good health. This chain links TRBV11-2 with TRBJ1-1; no firm D call. The sequenced sample consisted of blood. In nucleotides, the CDR3 is TGTGCCAGCAGCTTAGGGTTAGGCGCTGAAGCTTTCTTT. Translated, it gives CASSLGLGAEAFF.